The T cell receptor (beta chain) described here comes from a study of T-cell memory formation after mild COVID-19. Study context: Largely, the TCR clusters proved donor specific.

This CDR3 spans 12 amino acids. Trimming took 6 bases from V and 8 from J, leaving 10 bases between them. The germline gives CDR1 MGHRA, CDR2 YSYEKL. It was 5'RACE with constant-segment primers that produced the TCR alpha and TCR beta cDNA libraries, which carried sample barcodes and UMIs. TCRdb reprocessed the 5' RACE reads via MiXCR and lists one record per CDR3 protein. Of around 260,000 distinct CDR3 sequences in the sample, 15% to 20% were seen once. The sample was PBMCs or a T cell subset sorted from them (not recorded which). The genes are TRBV4-1 and TRBJ1-4; D unclear. The receptor was isolated from a man between 18 and 35 years old who had mild COVID-19 (a few samples of this study predate the infection). Cell type and time point are not known. The CDR3 nucleotides are TGCGCCAGCAGAAAAACGGGGGAAAAACTGTTTTTT. It encodes CASRKTGEKLFF.